The rows below give T cell receptor beta chains drawn from one sample of a study of shared clonotypes between healthy human individuals. Repertoires were generated with immunoSEQ multiplex PCR, while TCRdb's copy carries only in-frame clones and drops some. Here the sample spans about 2.1 million clones, approximately 92% being singletons. Material for sequencing was naive CD8+ T cells from PBMCs. The source of these receptors is a man in his late teens or twenties in good health. Some clones in this sample may be carry-over from other donors' samples. The CDR3 runs from the conserved cysteine through the conserved F or W. Fields, in order: V gene, D gene, clone size, J gene, CDR3 protein, CDR3 DNA. A D gene is named only where the DNA matches it firmly. Size is stated for part of the rows, as once, few or many counts, or as a class when the clone is expanded.

TRBV27	TRBD1	NA	TRBJ2-7	CASSLSTTGAMYEQYF	TGTGCCAGCAGTTTATCGACCACAGGGGCTATGTACGAGCAGTACTTC
TRBV29-1	TRBD2	NA	TRBJ2-1	CSVLTSGSYEQFF	TGCAGCGTTTTAACTAGCGGGAGTTACGAGCAGTTCTTC
TRBV28	NA	NA	TRBJ1-5	CASSWDGGGNQPQHF	TGTGCCAGCAGTTGGGACGGGGGAGGCAATCAGCCCCAGCATTTT
TRBV2	TRBD1	NA	TRBJ2-1	CAVVLGTGTYNEQFF	TGTGCCGTTGTCTTGGGGACAGGGACTTACAATGAGCAGTTCTTC
TRBV11-2	NA	few	TRBJ2-1	CASSRYGLGSSYNEQFF	TGTGCCAGCAGCCGGTACGGACTGGGGAGCTCCTACAATGAGCAGTTCTTC
TRBV6-6	NA	NA	TRBJ2-5	CASWARTGAETQYF	TGTGCCAGTTGGGCGAGAACAGGAGCAGAGACCCAGTACTTC
TRBV6-5	TRBD1	once	TRBJ2-2	CATRTGDGLAGELFF	TGTGCCACAAGGACAGGGGATGGCCTGGCCGGGGAGCTGTTTTTT
TRBV6-5	NA	NA	TRBJ2-1	CASSKKSSSYNEQFF	TGTGCCAGCAGTAAGAAGAGTAGCTCCTACAATGAGCAGTTCTTC
TRBV6-5	NA	NA	TRBJ1-1	CASSYSSSNTEAFF	TGTGCCAGCAGTTACTCGTCATCGAACACTGAAGCTTTCTTT
TRBV15	NA	NA	TRBJ2-7	CATKRGGTGWRDNEQYF	TGTGCCACGAAGCGTGGGGGGACGGGGTGGCGGGATAACGAGCAGTACTTC